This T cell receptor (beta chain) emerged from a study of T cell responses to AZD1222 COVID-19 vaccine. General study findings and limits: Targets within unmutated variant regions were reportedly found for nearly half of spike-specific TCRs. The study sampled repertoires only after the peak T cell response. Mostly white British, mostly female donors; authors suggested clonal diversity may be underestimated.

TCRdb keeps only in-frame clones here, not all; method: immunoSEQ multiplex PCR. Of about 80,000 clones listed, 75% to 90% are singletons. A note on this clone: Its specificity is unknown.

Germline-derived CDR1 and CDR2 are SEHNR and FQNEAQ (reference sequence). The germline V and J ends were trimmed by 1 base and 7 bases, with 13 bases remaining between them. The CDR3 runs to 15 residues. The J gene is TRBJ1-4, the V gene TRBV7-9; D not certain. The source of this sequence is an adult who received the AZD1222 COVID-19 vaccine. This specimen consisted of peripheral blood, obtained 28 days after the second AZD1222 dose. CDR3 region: CASSLEQTFREKLFF. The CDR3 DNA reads TGTGCCAGCAGCTTAGAACAGACGTTTCGTGAAAAACTGTTTTTT.